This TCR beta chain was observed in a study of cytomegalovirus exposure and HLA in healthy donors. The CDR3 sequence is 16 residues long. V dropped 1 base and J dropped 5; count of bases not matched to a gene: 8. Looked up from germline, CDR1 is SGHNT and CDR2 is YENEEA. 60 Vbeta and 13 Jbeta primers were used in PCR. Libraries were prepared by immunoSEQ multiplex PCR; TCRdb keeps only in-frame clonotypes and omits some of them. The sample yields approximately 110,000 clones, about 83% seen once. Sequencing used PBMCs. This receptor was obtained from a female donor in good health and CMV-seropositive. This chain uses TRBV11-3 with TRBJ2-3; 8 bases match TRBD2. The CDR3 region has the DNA TGTGCCAGCAGCTTAGGTTCCGGGACTAGTCGAGATACGCAGTATTTT. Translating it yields CASSLGSGTSRDTQYF.